Presented here are 29 T cell receptor beta chains from one specimen sequenced in a study of metastatic and nonmetastatic thyroid tumors. Until they underwent thyroid surgery, no patient had received any treatment. MiXCR was used by TCRdb to re-call the PCR reads. The repertoire includes tens of thousands of clones, approximately 4% of them detected once, and 20% to 25% sits in the top ten. Sequences were obtained from blood. The origin of the receptors is a female donor with papillary thyroid cancer or a benign thyroid nodule (not recorded which). Some clones in this sample may be carry-over from other donors' samples.

This chain links TRBV27 with TRBJ1-2; perhaps TRBD1 as D (5 bases). CDR3 length equals 12 residues. Trimming removed 3 bases at V and 8 bases at J, with 10 bases between. Germline V lookup: CDR1 MNHEY, CDR2 SMNVEV (reference sequence). The CDR3 DNA is TGTGCCAGCAGTTTTGCGGGGGGAGGCTACACCTTC. Its translation: CASSFAGGGYTF.

This chain joins TRBV7-9 and TRBJ1-2; D remains unclear. Trimming removed 4 bases from V and 8 bases from J, with 8 bases in between. Germline CDR1 and CDR2: SEHNR and FQNEAQ (reference sequence). The CDR3 loop spans 11 amino acids. CDR3 loop: CASSYGSGYTF. For the CDR3, the DNA is TGTGCCAGCAGCTATGGCTCCGGCTACACCTTC.

This clone showed up many times. This chain connects TRBV7-9 to TRBJ1-5; D remains unclear. V dropped 3 bases and J dropped 6 bases, with 9 bases sitting between them. Germline V lookup: CDR1 SEHNR, CDR2 FQNEAQ (reference sequence). The CDR3 is 13 amino acids. The CDR3 DNA reads TGTGCCAGCAGCTTTTCGGGAAGTCAGCCCCAGCATTTT. Translating gives CASSFSGSQPQHF.

This clone was seen only a few times. The rearrangement links TRBV12-3 or TRBV12-4 to TRBJ1-3; D not resolved. The V end was cut by 10 bases, the J end by 1 base, with 11 bases between. CDR3 length equals 13 residues. The CDR3 protein is CATDGRSGNTIYF. The CDR3 coding sequence is TGTGCCACCGACGGGCGTTCTGGAAACACCATATATTTT.

This clone was seen repeatedly, ten times or more. The chain links TRBV3-1 to TRBJ1-1; 7 bases match TRBD1. This CDR3 is built from 14 residues. CDR1 and CDR2 from the germline V gene are LGHDT and YNNKEL (reference sequence). V lost 2 bases, J lost 4 bases, and 4 bases stayed unmatched. CDR3 protein: CASSQISGGTEAFF. CDR3 nucleotides: TGTGCCAGCAGCCAAATATCAGGGGGCACTGAAGCTTTCTTT.

The CDR3 reads CASSYSVVAGSTDTQYF. The DNA for the CDR3 is TGTGCCAGCAGTTACTCGGTGGTAGCGGGTAGCACAGATACGCAGTATTTT. The J gene is TRBJ2-3, the V gene TRBV6-5; the match to TRBD2 covers 7 bases. V shed 0 bases, J shed 0 bases, and the junction held 6 bases outside the gene matches. Germline CDR1 reads MNHEY; CDR2 reads SVGAGI. This CDR3 is 17 amino acids long.

The chain links TRBV28 to TRBJ1-5; D perhaps matches TRBD1 (5 bases). V was shortened by 5 bases and J by 10 bases, with 21 bases between the two germline ends. CDR1 is MDHEN, CDR2 SYDVKM, per germline. The CDR3 is 15 residues long. In DNA, the CDR3 is TGTGCCAGCAGTCCCTGGGGGATTAGCAATTATCCCCAGCATTTT. The encoded protein is CASSPWGISNYPQHF. The variable domain in full, completed from reference TRBV28 and TRBJ1-5, reads DVKVTQSSRYLVKRTGEKVFLECVQDMDHENMFWYRQDPGLGLRLIYFSYDVKMKEKGDIPEGYSVSREKKERFSLILESASTNQTSMYLCASSPWGISNYPQHFGDGTRLSIL.

This clone has a count of ten or more. The V gene is TRBV7-3, the J gene TRBJ2-3; the D is unclear. The V gene's germline CDR1 is SGHTA and CDR2 FQGTGA. The CDR3 length is 12 residues. V was trimmed by 2 bases and J by 3 bases, leaving 3 bases between them. The CDR3 protein is CASSLGTDTQYF. For the CDR3, the DNA is TGTGCCAGCAGCTTAGGGACAGATACGCAGTATTTT.

The table lists this clone with many counts. The rearrangement links TRBV11-1 to TRBJ2-2; D gene uncertain. Between the trimmed V and J ends, which lost 10 bases and 7 bases, there was a span of 22 bases. CDR3 length: 15 residues. Germline lookup yields CDR1 SGHAT and CDR2 FQDESV (reference sequence). Here the CDR3 reads CAIQTGPPLGGELFF. In DNA, the CDR3 is TGTGCCATTCAGACCGGGCCCCCATTGGGCGGGGAGCTGTTTTTT.

This clone appeared many times. V usage is TRBV20-1 and J usage is TRBJ2-1; D may be TRBD2 (6 bases). From germline, CDR1 is DFQATT and CDR2 SNEGSKA (reference sequence). With 3 bases removed from V and 2 bases from J, the gap between germline ends came to 14 bases. CDR3 length: 15 amino acids. The CDR3 is CSASRGGGAYNEQFF. In nucleotides, the CDR3 is TGCAGTGCTAGTAGGGGCGGAGGGGCCTACAATGAGCAGTTCTTC.

This clone was seen at least ten times. V is TRBV7-2 and J is TRBJ2-1; 7 nucleotides line up with TRBD2. The V and J ends lost 5 bases and 15 bases, in that order; junction bases with no gene match: 10. The germline gives CDR1 SGHTA, CDR2 FQGNSA. The length of the CDR3 is 12 residues. The CDR3 nucleotides read TGTGCCAGCAGCCCGGGGGGAGAGCTCTTGTTCTTC. Amino acid sequence: CASSPGGELLFF.

The chain joins TRBV6-1 to TRBJ2-7; no clear D. Germline values: CDR1 MNHNS, CDR2 SASEGT. V was cut by 7 bases and J by 6 bases, with 19 bases left in between. The CDR3 loop spans 14 amino acids. CDR3 nucleotides: TGTGCCAGCACAGAGGAGTGGCTATCGAGCGAGCAGTACTTC. Translated, it gives CASTEEWLSSEQYF.

CDR3 sequence: CASSLTANYGYTF. The DNA for the CDR3 is TGTGCCAGCAGCTTGACAGCTAACTATGGCTACACCTTC. This chain connects TRBV7-3 to TRBJ1-2, with D maybe TRBD1 (5 bases). Germline CDR1 and CDR2: SGHTA and FQGTGA. Trimming left V 3 bases short and J 0 bases short, with 5 bases between. CDR3 length: 13 amino acids. Supplemented by reference TRBV7-3 and TRBJ1-2, the full variable domain reads GAGVSQTPSNKVTEKGKYVELRCDPISGHTALYWYRQSLGQGPEFLIYFQGTGAADDSGLPNDRFFAVRPEGSVSTLKIQRTERGDSAVYLCASSLTANYGYTFGSGTRLTVV.

This clone was counted many times. The chain uses TRBV11-2 and TRBJ2-1; 12 bases line up with TRBD1. Trimming cost V 6 bases and J 6 bases; bases outside gene matches: 21. Germline CDR1 reads SGHAT; CDR2 reads FQNNGV. The CDR3 has 20 residues. The CDR3 DNA is TGTGCCAGCAGGCACCTACCGGGACAGGGGGCGCGACTAGAGGGCAATGAGCAGTTCTTC. Translation: CASRHLPGQGARLEGNEQFF.

This clone showed up many times. CDR3 bases: TGTGCCAGCTCCGGCGGGGGGCCCGAAAAACTGTTTTTT. This sequence encodes CASSGGGPEKLFF. V and J are TRBV18 and TRBJ1-4; D might be TRBD1 (6 bases). The germline gives CDR1 KGHSH, CDR2 LQKENI. CDR3 length: 13 amino acids. V lost 6 bases and J lost 8, with 13 bases in between.

This clone was seen a few times. The V gene is TRBV3-1, the J gene TRBJ2-1, with 11 bases that match TRBD2. CDR3 length: 15 residues. After removal of 4 bases from V and 6 bases from J, the junction contained 5 bases not matched to a gene. The germline V gene has CDR1 LGHDT and CDR2 YNNKEL (reference sequence). CDR3 in amino acids: CASSRGLAGTNEQFF. CDR3 DNA sequence: TGTGCCAGCAGCCGAGGACTAGCGGGTACCAATGAGCAGTTCTTC.

This clone was seen repeatedly, ten times or more. The chain joins TRBV20-1 to TRBJ2-2; D remains unclear. The CDR3 has 13 residues. CDR1 and CDR2 (germline): DFQATT, SNEGSKA (reference sequence). The V gene lost 1 base and the J gene lost 7 bases, with 10 bases spanning the gap. CDR3 residues: CSARAPYGGELFF. For the CDR3, the DNA is TGCAGTGCTAGAGCTCCGTATGGCGGGGAGCTGTTTTTT.

Many counts were recorded for this clone. This sequence joins TRBV7-8 and TRBJ1-3; a possible D gene is TRBD1 (6 bases). The CDR3 is made up of 16 amino acids. Germline V CDR1 and CDR2: SGHVS, FQNEAQ. Trimming stripped 1 base from V and 2 bases from J, with 12 bases between. DNA for the CDR3: TGTGCCAGCAGCTTAGTGGGGGGGCGGCCTGGAAACACCATATATTTT. It codes for CASSLVGGRPGNTIYF.

This clone has a count of ten or more. The chain recombines TRBV5-1 with TRBJ2-7, with 7 bases matching TRBD1. Germline V CDR1 and CDR2: SGHRS, YFSETQ. The CDR3 runs 15 residues. V shed 0 bases, J shed 3 bases, and the junction held 6 bases outside the gene matches. Here the CDR3 reads CASSLAGQSDYEQYF. CDR3 sequence (DNA): TGCGCCAGCAGCTTGGCGGGACAGAGCGACTACGAGCAGTACTTC.

In this sample, this clone turned up many times. J is TRBJ2-7 and V is TRBV11-1; 8 bases map to TRBD2. The CDR3 has 15 residues. Per germline, CDR1 SGHAT and CDR2 FQDESV (reference sequence). The ends lost 5 bases at V and 2 bases at J; junction bases unmatched: 8. DNA for the CDR3: TGTGCCAGCAGCGAGTTTCGGCGGGAGGCCTACGAGCAGTACTTC. This gives the protein CASSEFRREAYEQYF.

For this clone: In this CDR3 the conserved last residue, phenylalanine or tryptophan, is missing, so a read error is likely. The rearrangement uses TRBV7-6 and TRBJ2-1, with a weak D call TRBD1 (6 bases). CDR1 SGHVS and CDR2 FNYEAQ come from the germline V gene. The CDR3 loop spans 11 amino acids. CDR3 DNA: TGTGACAGCAGCTTAGGGGGTGAGCAGTTCCTC. It translates to CDSSLGGEQFL.

This chain connects TRBV19 to TRBJ2-3; maybe TRBD1 (5 bases). Germline assignment: CDR1 LNHDA and CDR2 SQIVND (reference sequence). The CDR3 is 13 amino acids. V lost 3 bases to trimming and J lost 4 bases, with 8 bases between them. CDR3 coding DNA: TGTGCCAGTAGTATGATGGGGCCAGATACGCAGTATTTT. Translating gives CASSMMGPDTQYF.

There are many counts of this clone. V gene TRBV19 combines with J gene TRBJ1-2, with TRBD1 as a possible D gene (5 bases). Trimming took off 0 bases at V and 4 bases at J, with 12 bases between the two ends. Germline CDR1 LNHDA, CDR2 SQIVND (reference sequence). This CDR3 spans 15 amino acids. This chain's CDR3 is CASSIEGTGLYGYTF. CDR3 nucleotide sequence: TGTGCCAGTAGTATAGAGGGTACAGGTCTCTATGGCTACACCTTC.

The CDR3 DNA reads TGTGCCAGCAGTTACGGGGACGGAAAGCAGTACTTC. Translation gives CASSYGDGKQYF. The J gene is TRBJ2-7, the V gene TRBV6-2 or TRBV6-3, with D possibly called TRBD1 or TRBD2 (5 bases each). This CDR3 region has 12 residues. V lost 2 bases and J 8 bases, leaving 10 bases between the germline ends. The V gene's germline CDR1 is MNHEY and CDR2 SVGEGT.

The J gene is TRBJ1-2, the V gene TRBV12-3 or TRBV12-4, with no clear D. The CDR3 contains 13 residues. The V end was cut by 6 bases, the J end by 8 bases, with 16 bases between. The CDR3 protein is CASSFGVRRGYTF. CDR3 DNA sequence: TGTGCCAGCAGCTTCGGGGTTCGGCGGGGCTACACCTTC.

In its sample, this clone was seen many times. The sample contains more than one DNA sequence encoding this CDR3. The V call is TRBV20-1, the J call TRBJ1-1; the D gene is possibly TRBD1 (5 bases). CDR1 is DFQATT and CDR2 is SNEGSKA in the germline V gene (reference sequence). The V gene lost 6 bases and the J gene lost 5 bases, with 22 bases spanning the gap. The CDR3 has 15 residues. CDR3 protein: CSAAEGRGYGTEAFF. The CDR3 DNA reads as TGCAGTGCAGCCGAGGGTCGGGGGTATGGGACTGAAGCTTTCTTT.

This clone was observed many times. Since a much larger clone is just one base distant, this may be a read error. The J gene is TRBJ2-1, the V gene TRBV20-1, with D unresolved. The germline CDR1 and CDR2 sequences are DFQATT and SNEGSKA (reference sequence). The CDR3 is 10 residues long. Deletions cut 5 bases from V and 8 bases from J, with 7 bases between. The CDR3 DNA is TGCAGTGCTCGATCCGATGAGCAGTTCTTC. Its protein product is CSARSDEQFF.

This clone was found many times. Other DNA sequences in the sample encode the same CDR3. The chain is built from TRBV5-1 and TRBJ2-7; no reliable D call. CDR3 length: 13 residues. Trimming took off 6 bases at V and 1 base at J, with 11 bases between the two ends. Germline V gene data show CDR1 as SGHRS and CDR2 as YFSETQ. This CDR3 is CASTLDGSYEQYF. CDR3 sequence (DNA): TGCGCCAGCACCCTGGACGGGTCCTACGAGCAGTACTTC.

There are a few counts of this clone. This chain joins TRBV3-1 and TRBJ2-1; TRBD2 might be the D (6 bases). The CDR3 sequence is 16 residues long. Germline CDR1 and CDR2: LGHDT and YNNKEL (reference sequence). Trimming left V 3 bases short and J 1 base short, with 13 bases between. The DNA of the CDR3 is TGTGCCAGCAGCCATCGCGGGACTGATTCCTACAATGAGCAGTTCTTC. Protein sequence: CASSHRGTDSYNEQFF.